This T cell receptor (beta chain) came from a study of vaccination effects on CD4 cells after COVID-19. General study findings and limits: The study found that only 1 of 255 vaccine-induced clones from healthy vaccinees cross-reacted with common cold coronaviruses. Convalescent patients were few in the study, and early post-infection timepoints were absent. Infection- and vaccine-induced clones contracted markedly late after vaccination.

Ahead of sequencing, the ViraFEST assay grew antigen-specific CD4+ T cells using viral peptide pools. CD4+ T cell isolation took place after 10 days of culture. As their vaccination, participants received two doses of either BNT162b2 or mRNA-1273. Measured with immunoSEQ multiplex PCR; TCRdb has only the in-frame clones, and not every one. The table includes over 80,000 clones, around 74% detected once. The CDR3 runs to 13 residues. Germline CDR1 reads SGHRS; CDR2 reads YFSETQ. V dropped 4 bases and J dropped 3 bases, with 10 bases sitting between them. On this clone: Its cognate antigen is unknown.

V and J are TRBV5-1 and TRBJ1-1; no definite D call. This material consisted of CD4+ T cells from PBMCs cultured with HCoV-OC43 spike peptides, taken after COVID-19 vaccination. The sample's subset: HCoV-OC43 spike overlapping peptide pool stimulation. This receptor was obtained from a human donor who received a COVID-19 vaccine. The CDR3, as DNA: TGCGCCAGCAGCCCTGATGGTTACACTGAAGCTTTCTTT. Amino acid sequence: CASSPDGYTEAFF.